The 6 T cell receptor beta chains below were found in one sample sequenced in a study of T cell responses to AZD1222 COVID-19 vaccine (dated by TCRdb to about 2021). The library came from the immunoSEQ multiplex PCR assay. Imported from immuneACCESS, the table was reduced by TCRdb to in-frame sequences with V and J called. These copies leave out some clones; in studies compared against another copy, an unresolved V gene accounts for under half, and the cause of the remainder is not known. The sample contains around 130,000 clones, 80% to 95% of them found a single time. Jointly, the top ten make up 0.85% to 1.2% of the sample. The meaning of the sample's time point label: about 28 days (+/-7) after the second vaccine dose. This specimen was peripheral blood, taken 28 days after the second AZD1222 dose. The receptors derive from an adult who received the AZD1222 COVID-19 vaccine.

This clone turned up a few times. The chain has TRBV4-2 and TRBJ2-2; 9 positions match TRBD1. The CDR3 length is 17 residues. CDR1 is LGHNA, CDR2 YNFKEQ, per germline. The trim removed 0 bases at V and 3 bases at J, leaving 5 bases unmatched. The CDR3 protein is CASSQDPGQGDTGELFF. For the CDR3, the DNA is TGTGCCAGCAGCCAAGACCCGGGACAGGGTGACACCGGGGAGCTGTTTTTT.

The chain employs TRBV7-6 and TRBJ1-6, with 7 positions matching TRBD1. J gave up 7 bases and V 3 bases, and 15 bases lay outside the gene matches. The CDR3 has 18 amino acids. Germline-derived CDR1 and CDR2 are SGHVS and FNYEAQ. The CDR3 DNA sequence: TGTGCCAGCAGCTTGGGGGTACAGGGGAGGGTTGGAAATTCACCCCTCCACTTT. Its translation is CASSLGVQGRVGNSPLHF.

The V and J genes are TRBV29-1 and TRBJ1-5, with 7 nucleotides matching TRBD1. Trimming cost V 4 bases and J 3 bases; bases outside gene matches: 3. Germline-derived CDR1 and CDR2 are SQVTM and ANQGSEA. The length of the CDR3 is 13 residues. CDR3 in amino acids: CSVGDSFNQPQHF. The CDR3 nucleotides are TGCAGCGTTGGGGACAGCTTCAATCAGCCCCAGCATTTT.

The chain recombines TRBV6-2 or TRBV6-3 with TRBJ1-1, with D unresolved. Germline V gene lookup returns CDR1 MNHEY and CDR2 SVGEGT. This CDR3 contains 13 residues. V gave up 5 bases and J gave up 5 bases, with 12 bases separating them. The CDR3 loop is CASSRGVRTEAFF. CDR3 nucleotides: TGTGCCAGCAGTCGCGGGGTGAGGACTGAAGCTTTCTTT.

V gene TRBV18 combines with J gene TRBJ2-3; D is unresolved. The germline V and J ends were trimmed by 0 bases and 3 bases, with 7 bases remaining between them. The germline gives CDR1 KGHSH, CDR2 LQKENI. The CDR3 totals 14 residues. The chain's CDR3 is CASSPPTRTDTQYF. CDR3 nucleotides: TGTGCCAGCTCACCACCGACAAGGACAGATACGCAGTATTTT.

The chain joins TRBV2 to TRBJ2-1, with D unresolved. The CDR3 extends over 13 amino acids. Trimming removed 8 bases at V and 10 bases at J, with 18 bases between. The germline CDR1 and CDR2 sequences are SNHLY and FYNNEI. The DNA for the CDR3 is TGTGCCAGCGGAACCTCTCCCCCGAGAGAGCAGTTCTTC. It codes for CASGTSPPREQFF.